The T cell receptor (beta chain) described here comes from a study of blood T cell repertoires in COVID-19. As for the study in general: From the United States, Italy and Spain came samples of acute and convalescent COVID-19. T cells, B-cell-depleted T cells, or PBMCs provided the cDNA or gDNA that served as material.

In the source study's methods: Researchers report that nucleated cell counts were estimated from reference gene primer amplification. Libraries were prepared by immunoSEQ multiplex PCR; TCRdb keeps only in-frame clonotypes and omits some of them. The D gene and trimming were derived from the DNA, and the V and J assignments and clone size from that table. The sample lists about 200,000 clones; roughly 80% were seen once. The CDR3 is made up of 15 amino acids. The V gene's germline CDR1 is LNHDA and CDR2 SQIVND (reference sequence). V was clipped by 5 bases and J by 2 bases; unmatched bases: 4. The chain joins TRBV19 to TRBJ1-4, with TRBD1 matching 8 bases. The clonotype comes from a woman older than 75 with acute or convalescent COVID-19. The specimen sequenced was peripheral blood. This CDR3 reads CASSLQGATNEKLFF. In DNA, the CDR3 is TGTGCCAGTAGTCTCCAGGGGGCGACTAATGAAAAACTGTTTTTT. Drawing the rest from reference TRBV19 and TRBJ1-4, the complete variable domain is DGGITQSPKYLFRKEGQNVTLSCEQNLNHDAMYWYRQDPGQGLRLIYYSQIVNDFQKGDIAEGYSVSREKKESFPLTVTSAQKNPTAFYLCASSLQGATNEKLFFGSGTQLSVL.